Listed here are 9 T cell receptor beta chains from one sample, sequenced in a study of blood T cells in healthy people across ages. Alongside a J-beta primer mix, a sample-barcoded 5' primer served in a second PCR lasting roughly 7 to 12 cycles. One entry per CDR3 protein results from TCRdb running MiXCR on the 5' RACE reads. The table lists 1.5 million to 2 million distinct CDR3 sequences, 35% to 50% of them singletons. Material for sequencing was blood. Every receptor here comes from a human donor in good health.

The rearrangement joins TRBV3-1 to TRBJ1-4; TRBD1 agrees at 7 bases. The length of the CDR3 is 13 residues. In germline, CDR1 is LGHDT, CDR2 YNNKEL (reference sequence). With 4 bases clipped from V and 7 bases from J, the junction kept 3 bases outside the gene matches. This CDR3 is CASSLRTGEKLFF. As DNA, the CDR3 is TGTGCCAGCAGCCTCAGGACAGGTGAAAAACTGTTTTTT.

The table lists this clonotype with many counts. The chain employs TRBV7-2 and TRBJ2-3; D is uncertain. The CDR3 is 16 amino acids. Trimming took 5 bases from V and 6 from J, leaving 21 bases between them. The germline gives CDR1 SGHTA, CDR2 FQGNSA. CDR3 in amino acids: CASSVGRLTLGDTQYF. The CDR3 DNA follows: TGTGCCAGCAGCGTAGGAAGACTTACCTTAGGGGATACGCAGTATTTT.

This clonotype has more than one count but fewer than ten. The V gene is TRBV20-1, the J gene TRBJ1-4; D is unclear. From germline, CDR1 is DFQATT and CDR2 SNEGSKA (reference sequence). V was shortened by 6 bases and J by 8 bases, with 16 bases between the two germline ends. The CDR3 spans 13 residues. In DNA form, the CDR3 reads TGCAGTGCCTGGACCTCTGTCCGGGAAAAACTGTTTTTT. This sequence encodes CSAWTSVREKLFF.

The rearrangement links TRBV6-5 to TRBJ2-4; D remains unclear. The J call is uncertain, as TRBJ2-7 better fits the DNA end. This CDR3 spans 16 amino acids. Germline V gene lookup returns CDR1 MNHEY and CDR2 SVGAGI. DNA of the CDR3: TGTGCCAGCAGTTACTCATTAGGTCACCGGGCCTACGAGCAGTACTTC. Translation: CASSYSLGHRAYEQYF.

The rearrangement uses TRBV4-3 and TRBJ2-3; TRBD1 or TRBD2 may be the D gene (6 bases each). The CDR3 spans 15 residues. V lost 1 base and J 3 bases, leaving 11 bases between the germline ends. Germline assignment: CDR1 LGHNA and CDR2 YSLEER. DNA for the CDR3: TGCGCCAGCAGCCAAGTAACGGGGGCTACAGATACGCAGTATTTT. This gives the protein CASSQVTGATDTQYF.

This chain links TRBV14 with TRBJ2-3; D might be TRBD2 (6 bases). The V end was cut by 5 bases, the J end by 6 bases, with 15 bases between. The CDR3 is made up of 14 amino acids. CDR1 SGHDN and CDR2 FVKESK come from the germline V gene. The CDR3 reads CASSKRLAGDTQYF. Written as DNA, the CDR3 is TGTGCCAGCAGCAAACGACTGGCGGGGGATACGCAGTATTTT. Filled out from reference TRBV14 and TRBJ2-3, the complete variable domain reads EAGVTQFPSHSVIEKGQTVTLRCDPISGHDNLYWYRRVMGKEIKFLLHFVKESKQDESGMPNNRFLAERTGGTYSTLKVQPAELEDSGVYFCASSKRLAGDTQYFGPGTRLTVL.

This clonotype was found once. This chain connects TRBV7-2 to TRBJ1-1, with 9 bases aligning to TRBD1. CDR1 is SGHTA, CDR2 FQGNSA, per germline. V shed 4 bases and J 5 bases; nucleotides not matched to a gene: 8. The CDR3 has 15 residues. DNA for the CDR3: TGTGCCAGCAGCTATACACAGGGGGCAGGGACTGAAGCTTTCTTT. Its protein is CASSYTQGAGTEAFF.

This clonotype was recorded a few times. This chain connects TRBV7-6 to TRBJ2-5; the match to TRBD2 covers 10 bases. CDR1 SGHVS and CDR2 FNYEAQ come from the germline V gene. V was pared by 6 bases and J by 5 bases, with 12 bases of the junction left unmatched. The CDR3 contains 16 residues. The CDR3 loop is CASSQDQLAGSETQYF. The DNA for the CDR3 is TGTGCCAGCAGTCAAGATCAACTAGCGGGGAGCGAGACCCAGTACTTC.

The chain carries TRBV29-1 and TRBJ2-3, with TRBD2 matching 10 bases. The germline gives CDR1 SQVTM, CDR2 ANQGSEA. The CDR3 covers 14 residues. V shed 5 bases, J shed 4 bases, and the junction held 6 bases outside the gene matches. In DNA, the CDR3 is TGCAGCGTTTCTAGCGGGGGAGGCGCAGATACGCAGTATTTT. It specifies CSVSSGGGADTQYF.